Shown below are 19 T cell receptor beta chains from a single sample sequenced in a study of graft-versus-host responses after intestinal transplantation. Sequencing used immunoSEQ multiplex PCR; TCRdb keeps in-frame clones, though not all of them. The table lists 95,000 to 110,000 clones, over 75% of them singletons, with over 0.8% in the top ten. No cognate antigen is known for these TCRs. Here the sequenced sample was unstimulated CD4+ T cells sorted from spleen or lymph node cells, taken before intestinal transplant. These receptors were taken from a human donor who received an intestinal transplant.

CDR3 protein: CASSDPGQGTFNEQFF. The CDR3, as DNA: TGTGCCAGCAGTGATCCCGGACAGGGGACCTTCAATGAGCAGTTCTTC. The chain couples TRBV28 to TRBJ2-1; 9 nucleotides agree with TRBD1. CDR1 MDHEN and CDR2 SYDVKM come from the germline V gene. Trimming at V came to 5 bases and at J to 6 bases, leaving 11 bases not matched to a gene. The CDR3 is 16 residues long.

This chain joins TRBV7-3 and TRBJ1-1; tentative D call: TRBD1 (5 bases). Germline V lookup: CDR1 SGHTA, CDR2 FQGTGA. The CDR3 runs 15 residues. V shed 0 bases and J shed 1 base, with 9 bases lying between them. The CDR3 protein is CASSLTGLRNTEAFF. Written as DNA, the CDR3 is TGTGCCAGCAGCTTAACGGGACTGAGGAACACTGAAGCTTTCTTT.

This clone was seen a single time. The rearrangement joins TRBV7-9 to TRBJ1-4, with D perhaps matching TRBD1 (5 bases). The length of the CDR3 is 14 residues. V was pared by 5 bases and J by 8 bases, with 15 bases between. Germline-derived CDR1 and CDR2 are SEHNR and FQNEAQ (reference sequence). This chain's CDR3 is CASSPRGIGEKLFF. In DNA form, the CDR3 reads TGTGCCAGCAGCCCCCGGGGGATCGGAGAAAAACTGTTTTTT.

This chain uses TRBV6-5 with TRBJ2-1, with 9 bases fitting TRBD2. J gave up 0 bases and V 4 bases, and 4 bases lay outside the gene matches. Germline CDR1 and CDR2: MNHEY and SVGAGI. The CDR3 has 16 residues. The CDR3 nucleotides are TGTGCCAGCAGTTCCAATAGCGGGGGCTCCTACAATGAGCAGTTCTTC. Protein: CASSSNSGGSYNEQFF.

The gene calls are TRBV6-5 and TRBJ2-2; 9 nucleotides match TRBD2. Unmatched junction bases numbered 2, after V lost 5 bases and J lost 7 bases. Germline CDR1 reads MNHEY; CDR2 reads SVGAGI. The CDR3 covers 13 residues. The DNA for the CDR3 is TGTGCCAGCAGTGAAGCGGGAGGCGGGGAGCTGTTTTTT. Amino acids: CASSEAGGGELFF.

V gene TRBV5-4 combines with J gene TRBJ1-6, with D possibly matching TRBD1 (5 bases). With 0 bases removed from V and 12 bases from J, the gap between germline ends came to 13 bases. This CDR3 is 14 amino acids long. Germline assignment: CDR1 SGHNT and CDR2 YYREEE (reference sequence). CDR3 protein: CASSLDGDYGPLHF. The CDR3 DNA is TGTGCCAGCAGCTTGGACGGGGACTACGGACCCCTCCACTTT.

This clone was detected a few times. The genes are TRBV15 and TRBJ2-5, with D perhaps matching TRBD2 (7 bases). Trimming stripped 1 base from V and 5 bases from J, with 14 bases between. The CDR3 covers 15 residues. The V gene's germline CDR1 is LNHNV and CDR2 YYDKDF (reference sequence). CDR3 nucleotide sequence: TGTGCCACCAGCAGAGCGGCGGGGGCGGGGGAGACCCAGTACTTC. Its protein is CATSRAAGAGETQYF.

The V and J genes are TRBV5-1 and TRBJ2-5, with 11 bases that match TRBD2. Germline CDR1 and CDR2: SGHRS and YFSETQ. With V trimmed by 4 bases and J by 5 bases, 4 bases remained unmatched. CDR3 size: 14 residues. In DNA, the CDR3 is TGCGCCAGCAGCCCGACTAGCGGGGAGGAGACCCAGTACTTC. Encoded protein: CASSPTSGEETQYF.

The chain combines TRBV15 with TRBJ2-7; D gene uncertain. This CDR3 has 13 amino acids. Trimming removed 6 bases at V and 5 bases at J, with 14 bases between. In germline, CDR1 is LNHNV, CDR2 YYDKDF (reference sequence). The CDR3 loop reads CATSRAIPDEQYF. For the CDR3, the DNA is TGTGCCACCAGTCGGGCCATTCCGGACGAGCAGTACTTC.

V and J are TRBV4-1 and TRBJ2-2; D remains unclear. V dropped 4 bases and J dropped 5 bases, with 23 bases sitting between them. CDR1 is MGHRA, CDR2 YSYEKL, per germline. There are 18 residues in the CDR3. Here the CDR3 reads CASSLRERGPRSTGELFF. CDR3 coding DNA: TGCGCCAGCAGCCTAAGAGAGCGAGGACCCCGGTCGACCGGGGAGCTGTTTTTT.

The chain combines TRBV7-2 with TRBJ2-7, with D possibly being TRBD1 (6 bases). Per germline, CDR1 SGHTA and CDR2 FQGNSA. The CDR3 runs 14 residues. Trimming left V 4 bases short and J 1 base short, with 11 bases between. CDR3 loop: CASSYRDTSYEQYF. The CDR3 coding sequence is TGTGCCAGCAGCTACAGGGACACATCCTACGAGCAGTACTTC.

The chain employs TRBV15 and TRBJ2-1; D is undetermined. Looked up from germline, CDR1 is LNHNV and CDR2 is YYDKDF (reference sequence). V lost 5 bases and J 6 bases, leaving 20 bases between the germline ends. The CDR3 has 16 residues. The CDR3 loop is CATSRRWSPTINEQFF. CDR3 DNA: TGTGCCACCAGCCGACGGTGGAGCCCAACCATCAATGAGCAGTTCTTC.

The chain links TRBV6-1 to TRBJ1-2; no definite D call. The V gene's germline CDR1 is MNHNS and CDR2 SASEGT. The CDR3 runs to 12 residues. V dropped 3 bases and J dropped 4 bases, with 6 bases sitting between them. The DNA of the CDR3 is TGTGCCAGCAGTGACAGGTTCTATGGCTACACCTTC. Protein sequence: CASSDRFYGYTF.

About this clone: The sample has other DNA sequences that encode this CDR3 too. V is TRBV10-3 and J is TRBJ1-3, with D hard to call. This CDR3 region has 14 residues. Per the germline V gene, CDR1 is ENHRY and CDR2 is SYGVKD. The ends were cut back, 6 bases at V and 0 bases at J, with 9 bases in the middle. The CDR3 sequence: CAIRGSDSGNTIYF. The CDR3 DNA sequence: TGTGCCATCAGAGGGTCCGACTCTGGAAACACCATATATTTT.

This clone has more than one count but fewer than ten. The rearrangement joins TRBV11-2 to TRBJ2-7; no clear D gene. This CDR3 comprises 12 residues. V was trimmed by 5 bases and J by 6 bases, leaving 11 bases between them. Germline CDR1 reads SGHAT; CDR2 reads FQNNGV. The CDR3 loop is CASSRVGGEQYF. CDR3 bases: TGTGCCAGCAGCCGGGTCGGTGGCGAGCAGTACTTC.

The V and J genes are TRBV19 and TRBJ2-2; 7 nucleotides agree with TRBD2. Looked up from germline, CDR1 is LNHDA and CDR2 is SQIVND (reference sequence). Trimming at V came to 3 bases and at J to 2 bases, leaving 6 bases not matched to a gene. The CDR3 extends over 16 amino acids. The CDR3, as DNA: TGTGCCAGTAGTATGAAGACTAGCAGAAACACCGGGGAGCTGTTTTTT. This encodes CASSMKTSRNTGELFF.

The chain is built from TRBV5-4 and TRBJ1-2, with 10 bases matching TRBD1. Trimming took 5 bases from V and 4 from J; bases not matched to a gene: 11. Germline V CDR1 and CDR2: SGHNT, YYREEE (reference sequence). The CDR3 is 16 amino acids. In DNA, the CDR3 is TGTGCCAGCAGGGAGAAGGACAGGGGGAATCTCTATGGCTACACCTTC. Translation gives CASREKDRGNLYGYTF.

V and J are TRBV9 and TRBJ2-3, with D hard to call. Trimming took off 3 bases at V and 4 bases at J, with 15 bases between the two ends. Germline assignment: CDR1 SGDLS and CDR2 YYNGEE. The CDR3 length is 15 residues. CDR3 sequence reads: CASSASPKSPDTQYF. The CDR3 DNA reads TGTGCCAGCAGCGCGAGTCCCAAGTCCCCAGATACGCAGTATTTT.

This chain uses TRBV9 with TRBJ2-1, with 7 bases lining up with TRBD2. J was trimmed by 9 bases and V by 8 bases; bases with no gene match: 5. This CDR3 comprises 11 residues. Germline V lookup: CDR1 SGDLS, CDR2 YYNGEE. The CDR3: CASGGVGEQFF. In DNA, the CDR3 is TGTGCCAGTGGGGGGGTTGGTGAGCAGTTCTTC.